This T cell receptor (beta chain) originates from a study of beta chain features in type 1 diabetes. Study details: There was similarity between patients and healthy donors in age, gender and cell yields. Study-level results: TCRB CDR3s from Type 1 diabetes patients were moderately but significantly shorter in all four CD4+ subsets. A PCR bias possibly favoring shorter templates would apply equally to patients and controls.

Regarding this clone: Its matching antigen is unknown. This CDR3 is also generated by other DNA sequences in the sample.

Reverse transcription of all isolated RNA meant that expressed TCRB transcripts were sequenced. This table comes from immunoSEQ multiplex PCR, and its TCRdb copy is limited to in-frame clones, with some not included. The sample shows fewer than 250,000 clones, around 9.6% of them seen only once. The sample taken for sequencing was naive CD4+ T cells from blood. The origin of this receptor is a woman between 18 and 30 years old in good health.

Written as DNA, the CDR3 is TGTGCCAGCAGTTACTCGACAGGGACCTACGAGCAGTACTTC. Translating gives CASSYSTGTYEQYF. The chain couples TRBV6-6 to TRBJ2-7, with TRBD1 matching over 7 bases. CDR1 and CDR2 (germline): MNHNY, SVGAGI (reference sequence). CDR3 length: 14 residues. V lost 0 bases to trimming and J lost 2 bases; unmatched junction nucleotides: 1.